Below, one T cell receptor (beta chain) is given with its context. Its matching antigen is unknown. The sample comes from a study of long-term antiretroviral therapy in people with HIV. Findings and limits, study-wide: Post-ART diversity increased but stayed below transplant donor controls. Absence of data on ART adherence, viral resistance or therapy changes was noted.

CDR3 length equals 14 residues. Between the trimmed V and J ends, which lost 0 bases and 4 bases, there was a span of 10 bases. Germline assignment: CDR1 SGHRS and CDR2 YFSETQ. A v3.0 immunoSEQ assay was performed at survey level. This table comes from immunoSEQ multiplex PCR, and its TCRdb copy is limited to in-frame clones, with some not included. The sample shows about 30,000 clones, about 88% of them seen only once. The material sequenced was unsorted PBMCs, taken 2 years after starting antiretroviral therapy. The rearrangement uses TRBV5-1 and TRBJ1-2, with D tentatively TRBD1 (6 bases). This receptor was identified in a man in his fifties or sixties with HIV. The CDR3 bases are TGCGCCAGCAGCTTGGGACAGGAGGGCTATGGCTACACCTTC. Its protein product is CASSLGQEGYGYTF.